This T cell receptor beta chain was captured in a study of blood T cell repertoires in COVID-19. Participants' reported clinical history set cohort assignment. Authors' processing steps: Estimated nucleated cell counts came from reference gene primer amplification. Data came from immunoSEQ multiplex PCR; TCRdb stores just in-frame clones and leaves some out. V, J and clone size are taken as reported in that table, and D and trimming were inferred from the DNA itself. The top ten clones hold 3% to 4% of a sample with approximately 220,000 clones, 80% to 90% of them seen once. V lost 7 bases, J lost 2 bases, and 8 bases stayed unmatched. Germline lookup yields CDR1 SGHTA and CDR2 FQGNSA. CDR3 size: 15 residues.

The chain combines TRBV7-2 with TRBJ2-3, with 8 bases identical to TRBD2. Sample: PBMCs or T cells enriched from blood (not recorded which). The receptor's source is a woman between 35 and 50 years old with acute COVID-19. Here the CDR3 reads CASTPRGGDTDTQYF. CDR3 DNA: TGTGCCAGCACCCCTCGGGGGGGAGACACAGATACGCAGTATTTT. The whole variable domain, remainder taken from reference TRBV7-2 and TRBJ2-3, is GAGVSQSPSNKVTEKGKDVELRCDPISGHTALYWYRQSLGQGLEFLIYFQGNSAPDKSGLPSDRFSAERTGGSVSTLTIQRTQQEDSAVYLCASTPRGGDTDTQYFGPGTRLTVL.